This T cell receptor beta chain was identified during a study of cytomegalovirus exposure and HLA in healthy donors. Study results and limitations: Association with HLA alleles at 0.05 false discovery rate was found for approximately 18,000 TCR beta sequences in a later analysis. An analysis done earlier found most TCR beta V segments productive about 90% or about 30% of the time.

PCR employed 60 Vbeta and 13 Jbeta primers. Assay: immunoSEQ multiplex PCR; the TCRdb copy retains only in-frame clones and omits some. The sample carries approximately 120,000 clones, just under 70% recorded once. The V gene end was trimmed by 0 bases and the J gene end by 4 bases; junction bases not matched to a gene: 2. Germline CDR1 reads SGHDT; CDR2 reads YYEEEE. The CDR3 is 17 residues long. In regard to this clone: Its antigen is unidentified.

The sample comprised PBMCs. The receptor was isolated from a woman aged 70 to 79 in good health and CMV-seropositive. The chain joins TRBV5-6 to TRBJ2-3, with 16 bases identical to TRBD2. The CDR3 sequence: CASSLEGLAGGPDTQYF. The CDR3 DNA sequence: TGTGCCAGCAGCTTGGAGGGACTAGCGGGGGGGCCAGATACGCAGTATTTT.